This T cell receptor (beta chain) was observed in a study of T cell responses to AZD1222 COVID-19 vaccine. Germline loops: CDR1 SGHRS, CDR2 YFSETQ. This CDR3 has 16 residues. The J segment lost 0 bases and the V segment lost 6 bases, leaving 9 bases of the junction unmatched. The study pooled second doses at about 4 or about 12 weeks. Study results and limitations: Spike-specific TCR breadth and depth went up after people got two AZD1222 doses.

With respect to this clone: Its antigen is still unknown.

Repertoires were generated with immunoSEQ multiplex PCR, while TCRdb's copy carries only in-frame clones and drops some. The table includes fewer than 110,000 clones, 92% detected once. This sample comprised peripheral blood, obtained 28 days after the second AZD1222 dose. The V call is TRBV5-1, the J call TRBJ2-3; 8 bases align to TRBD2. This TCR derives from an adult who received the AZD1222 COVID-19 vaccine. The CDR3 sequence: CASTLGAGGSTDTQYF. The CDR3, as DNA: TGCGCCAGCACCCTCGGTGCGGGAGGAAGCACAGATACGCAGTATTTT.